This entry lists 22 T cell receptor beta chains sequenced from one sample in a study of circulating and synovial CD4+ cells in juvenile arthritis. Clones were read by immunoSEQ multiplex PCR, and TCRdb kept only the in-frame ones, dropping some. The sample has about 33,000 clones; about 95% are singletons. Sequenced sample: CD4+ T cells from blood. The source is a human donor with juvenile idiopathic arthritis.

CDR3 in DNA: TGCGCCAGCAGCCAAGAAATGGGGGGGGGCTTAGAGACCCAGTACTTC. It translates to CASSQEMGGGLETQYF. V gene TRBV4-1 combines with J gene TRBJ2-5, with a possible D match to TRBD2 (7 bases). The V end was cut by 0 bases, the J end by 4 bases, with 15 bases between. CDR3 size: 16 residues. Germline V lookup: CDR1 MGHRA, CDR2 YSYEKL.

The chain recombines TRBV5-1 with TRBJ2-3, with 10 bases aligning to TRBD2. Per germline, CDR1 SGHRS and CDR2 YFSETQ. The CDR3 covers 18 residues. V lost 1 base to trimming and J lost 2 bases; unmatched junction nucleotides: 10. The DNA of the CDR3 is TGCGCCAGCAGCTTGTCAGTAGCGGGGGGTCCACCCACAGATACGCAGTATTTT. The encoded protein is CASSLSVAGGPPTDTQYF.

This chain connects TRBV7-9 to TRBJ2-7; 13 nucleotides match TRBD2. With V trimmed by 5 bases and J by 3 bases, 10 bases remained unmatched. The CDR3 sequence is 17 residues long. Germline V gene lookup returns CDR1 SEHNR and CDR2 FQNEAQ (reference sequence). CDR3 region: CASSPGLAGAQHYEQYF. The CDR3 nucleotides are TGTGCCAGCAGCCCCGGACTAGCGGGAGCGCAGCACTACGAGCAGTACTTC.

This chain connects TRBV7-2 to TRBJ1-4; D may be TRBD1 (6 bases). CDR3 length: 11 residues. The V gene lost 5 bases and the J gene lost 11 bases, with 9 bases spanning the gap. The V gene's germline CDR1 is SGHTA and CDR2 FQGNSA. CDR3 DNA: TGTGCCAGCAGCAGTACAGGGAAACTGTTTTTT. This translates into CASSSTGKLFF.

The chain carries TRBV11-3 and TRBJ2-6; D gene unclear. The CDR3 extends over 13 amino acids. CDR1 and CDR2 from the germline V gene are SGHNT and YENEEA. V dropped 3 bases and J dropped 2 bases, with 2 bases sitting between them. The CDR3 region is CASSFTGANVLTF. CDR3 DNA sequence: TGTGCCAGCAGCTTTACTGGGGCCAACGTCCTGACTTTC.

This chain connects TRBV5-1 to TRBJ2-5; 8 positions agree with TRBD1. Germline loops: CDR1 SGHRS, CDR2 YFSETQ. The CDR3 length is 16 residues. V shed 2 bases and J 5 bases; nucleotides not matched to a gene: 11. The CDR3 nucleotides are TGCGCCAGCAGCTTAGAACCAGCCAGGGGGCCGGAGACCCAGTACTTC. It codes for CASSLEPARGPETQYF.

The V call is TRBV19, the J call TRBJ2-5, with 9 bases aligning to TRBD2. This CDR3 spans 15 amino acids. With 6 bases clipped from V and 5 bases from J, the junction kept 10 bases outside the gene matches. Per the germline V gene, CDR1 is LNHDA and CDR2 is SQIVND (reference sequence). DNA of the CDR3: TGTGCCAGTAGAACAGCGAGCGGGGGGAGTGAGACCCAGTACTTC. Amino acids: CASRTASGGSETQYF. Supplemented by reference TRBV19 and TRBJ2-5, the full variable domain reads DGGITQSPKYLFRKEGQNVTLSCEQNLNHDAMYWYRQDPGQGLRLIYYSQIVNDFQKGDIAEGYSVSREKKESFPLTVTSAQKNPTAFYLCASRTASGGSETQYFGPGTRLLVL.

The table lists this clone with a few counts. The chain recombines TRBV19 with TRBJ1-1, with D hard to call. The V and J ends lost 7 bases and 3 bases respectively, with 18 bases between them. The CDR3 covers 15 residues. The germline V gene has CDR1 LNHDA and CDR2 SQIVND (reference sequence). The CDR3 sequence is CASTISGSLDTEAFF. CDR3 DNA: TGTGCCAGTACCATCAGCGGGTCGTTGGACACTGAAGCTTTCTTT.

The chain joins TRBV18 to TRBJ1-3; D is possibly TRBD1 (5 bases). CDR1 KGHSH and CDR2 LQKENI come from the germline V gene. This CDR3 comprises 16 residues. V lost 3 bases and J lost 0, with 12 bases in between. The CDR3 DNA follows: TGTGCCAGCTCACCTCAAGACAGTACCTCTGGAAACACCATATATTTT. Translated, it gives CASSPQDSTSGNTIYF.

This sequence joins TRBV28 and TRBJ1-2; 8 nucleotides match TRBD1. The V gene's germline CDR1 is MDHEN and CDR2 SYDVKM. The CDR3 consists of 14 residues. After removal of 6 bases from V and 6 bases from J, the junction contained 9 bases not matched to a gene. The CDR3 sequence: CASSAYRGRDGYTF. The CDR3 DNA reads as TGTGCCAGCAGCGCTTACAGGGGGAGGGATGGCTACACCTTC.

The chain carries TRBV27 and TRBJ2-7; D gene ambiguous. V lost 3 bases, J lost 6 bases, and 9 bases lay in between. Per the germline V gene, CDR1 is MNHEY and CDR2 is SMNVEV (reference sequence). The CDR3 is made up of 12 amino acids. This CDR3 reads CASSFTVGEQYF. For the CDR3, the DNA is TGTGCCAGCAGTTTTACGGTCGGCGAGCAGTACTTC.

The V and J genes are TRBV5-5 and TRBJ1-3; perhaps TRBD1 as D (5 bases). The germline gives CDR1 SGHKS, CDR2 YYEKEE (reference sequence). There are 18 residues in the CDR3. With 1 base removed from V and 0 bases from J, the gap between germline ends came to 17 bases. CDR3 sequence reads: CASSLTAGGISSGNTIYF. Written as DNA, the CDR3 is TGTGCCAGCAGCTTGACGGCGGGGGGGATAAGCTCTGGAAACACCATATATTTT.

The chain is built from TRBV6-1 and TRBJ2-1; TRBD1 matches at 8 bases. Germline V gives CDR1 MNHNS, CDR2 SASEGT. After removal of 4 bases from V and 7 bases from J, the junction contained 24 bases not matched to a gene. The CDR3 spans 20 residues. The CDR3 reads CASSGPYGSGRGQKGNEQFF. CDR3 DNA: TGTGCCAGCAGTGGACCCTATGGGTCGGGCAGGGGGCAAAAGGGGAATGAGCAGTTCTTC.

The count of this clone is one. Relative to the germline gene, one junction end is altered; a read error may explain this. The chain joins TRBV2 to TRBJ1-2; no definite D call. This CDR3 is built from 11 residues. Germline CDR1 and CDR2: SNHLY and FYNNEI. CDR3 DNA sequence: TGTGCCAGCAGTGAGGAAGTGGCGGCCAGCTTC. It is translated as CASSEEVAASF.

The genes are TRBV6-1 and TRBJ1-6; D is perhaps TRBD1 (5 bases). The CDR3 extends over 15 amino acids. Germline CDR1 is MNHNS and CDR2 is SASEGT. V lost 10 bases and J 2 bases, leaving 15 bases between the germline ends. In DNA form, the CDR3 reads TGTGCCACCCAAATCGACAGCCCCTATAATTCACCCCTCCACTTT. Its protein product is CATQIDSPYNSPLHF.

This clone is a singleton in its sample. This chain connects TRBV7-3 to TRBJ1-1; D is perhaps TRBD1 (5 bases). V gave up 5 bases and J gave up 1 base, with 8 bases separating them. Per germline, CDR1 SGHTA and CDR2 FQGTGA. The CDR3 length is 13 residues. As DNA, the CDR3 is TGTGCCAGCAGCCGCGGGGGGAACACTGAAGCTTTCTTT. This gives the protein CASSRGGNTEAFF.

This clone is a singleton in its sample. This chain links TRBV18 with TRBJ1-1, with unresolved D. The CDR3 is made up of 13 amino acids. V gave up 3 bases and J gave up 9 bases, with 14 bases separating them. The V gene's germline CDR1 is KGHSH and CDR2 LQKENI. The CDR3 nucleotides are TGTGCCAGCTCACCGGGAGTCCAGGAACAAGCTTTCTTT. Its translation: CASSPGVQEQAFF.

CDR3 nucleotide sequence: TGTGCCAGCAGCCCCCCCGGGATATCGATTCGGGATACGCAGTATTTT. Translated: CASSPPGISIRDTQYF. V and J are TRBV11-2 and TRBJ2-3; TRBD2 is a possible D gene (5 bases). There are 16 residues in the CDR3. Germline V gene lookup returns CDR1 SGHAT and CDR2 FQNNGV. Trimming shortened V by 5 bases and J by 6 bases, and 21 bases separated the two germline ends.

The chain couples TRBV28 to TRBJ1-3; TRBD1 matches 7 bases. Unmatched junction bases numbered 8, after V lost 6 bases and J lost 0 bases. The germline V gene has CDR1 MDHEN and CDR2 SYDVKM. This CDR3 contains 16 residues. The CDR3 reads CASSPGQSASGNTIYF. The CDR3, as DNA: TGTGCCAGCAGCCCGGGACAGTCTGCCTCTGGAAACACCATATATTTT.

In DNA, the CDR3 is TGTGCCAGCAGGACAGGGAGTGAAAAACTGTTTTTT. Protein sequence: CASRTGSEKLFF. The gene calls are TRBV28 and TRBJ1-4; 7 positions match TRBD1. The J segment lost 7 bases and the V segment lost 6 bases, leaving 2 bases of the junction unmatched. This CDR3 comprises 12 residues. CDR1 and CDR2 from the germline V gene are MDHEN and SYDVKM.

The chain carries TRBV18 and TRBJ2-3; 10 bases are a match to TRBD2. This CDR3 is built from 18 residues. V dropped 2 bases and J dropped 0; count of bases not matched to a gene: 8. Per the germline V gene, CDR1 is KGHSH and CDR2 is LQKENI. Written as DNA, the CDR3 is TGTGCCAGCTCACCATTGGCTAGCGGGGGCCCTAGCACAGATACGCAGTATTTT. It specifies CASSPLASGGPSTDTQYF.

This clone appeared once. This chain links TRBV19 with TRBJ2-7; TRBD1 matches 7 bases. Per germline, CDR1 LNHDA and CDR2 SQIVND (reference sequence). The V and J ends lost 5 bases and 3 bases, in that order; junction bases with no gene match: 7. This CDR3 comprises 14 residues. The CDR3 sequence is CASSRYRGDYEQYF. CDR3 coding DNA: TGTGCCAGTAGTCGCTACAGGGGAGACTACGAGCAGTACTTC.